One sample yielded the 28 T cell receptor beta chains listed below, sequenced in a study of T cell repertoires in cytomegalovirus infection. TCRdb itself ran the reads through MiXCR, one entry per CDR3 protein. The data contain approximately 630,000 distinct CDR3 sequences, roughly 26% of them singletons. The sequenced sample was CD8+ T cells from PBMCs. The origin of the receptors is a human donor in good health (CMV status not recorded). Some clones in this sample may be carry-over from other donors' samples.

The chain carries TRBV7-8 and TRBJ1-5; no definite D call. The CDR3 has 15 residues. Trimming stripped 1 base from V and 5 bases from J, with 12 bases between. Germline V gene lookup returns CDR1 SGHVS and CDR2 FQNEAQ. The CDR3 loop is CASSLGPQTDQPQHF. CDR3 bases: TGTGCCAGCAGCTTAGGACCCCAAACCGATCAGCCCCAGCATTTT.

The CDR3 spells CATSESRGGGNQPQHF. The DNA for the CDR3 is TGTGCCACCAGCGAAAGCCGAGGGGGAGGCAATCAGCCCCAGCATTTT. The V call is TRBV15, the J call TRBJ1-5, with D tentatively TRBD1 (6 bases). Germline-derived CDR1 and CDR2 are LNHNV and YYDKDF (reference sequence). This CDR3 region has 16 residues. V was clipped by 5 bases and J by 2 bases, with 16 bases between them.

Note on this clonotype: A much larger clone is a single base away; this may be a read error. The CDR3 sequence: CASSYTGESCEGYTF. The CDR3 region has the DNA TGTGCCAGCAGCTATACAGGGGAATCGTGCGAAGGCTACACCTTC. The chain joins TRBV7-3 to TRBJ1-2; 7 bases map to TRBD1. V lost 4 bases to trimming and J lost 8 bases; unmatched junction nucleotides: 13. The CDR3 is 15 residues long. Germline CDR1 SGHTA, CDR2 FQGTGA.

This clonotype showed up just a few times. The rearrangement uses TRBV14 and TRBJ2-1; D not resolved. Germline V gene data show CDR1 as SGHDN and CDR2 as FVKESK. The ends were cut back, 1 base at V and 0 bases at J, with 10 bases in the middle. This CDR3 has 16 amino acids. The CDR3 DNA reads TGTGCCAGCAGCCAAGTCGGCTCCAGCTCCTACAATGAGCAGTTCTTC. Translating gives CASSQVGSSSYNEQFF. The entire variable domain, with the rest obtained from reference TRBV14 and TRBJ2-1, is as follows: EAGVTQFPSHSVIEKGQTVTLRCDPISGHDNLYWYRRVMGKEIKFLLHFVKESKQDESGMPNNRFLAERTGGTYSTLKVQPAELEDSGVYFCASSQVGSSSYNEQFFGPGTRLTVL.

This clonotype has at least ten counts. A read error may account for a junction end that differs from germline. The DNA of the CDR3 is TGTGCTAGCAGCCCAGGGGGCGCGGGAAACACCATATATTTT. Protein sequence: CASSPGGAGNTIYF. The chain links TRBV7-7 to TRBJ1-3, with 8 bases fitting TRBD1. Germline CDR1 SSHAT, CDR2 FNYEAQ (reference sequence). This CDR3 contains 14 residues. Full variable domain (outside the CDR3, taken from reference TRBV7-7 and TRBJ1-3): GAGVSQSPRYKVTKRGQDVTLRCDPISSHATLYWYQQALGQGPEFLTYFNYEAQPDKSGLPSDRFSAERPEGSISTLTIQRTEQRDSAMYRCASSPGGAGNTIYFGEGSWLTVV.

This chain uses TRBV6-5 with TRBJ2-5; tentatively, D is TRBD2 (5 bases). With 2 bases removed from V and 4 bases from J, the gap between germline ends came to 8 bases. The CDR3 covers 13 residues. Germline values: CDR1 MNHEY, CDR2 SVGAGI. The CDR3 nucleotides read TGTGCCAGCAGTTACCTGGCGGGAGAGACCCAGTACTTC. Encoded protein: CASSYLAGETQYF.

This clonotype occurred a few times. V usage is TRBV20-1 and J usage is TRBJ2-2; D is undetermined. In germline, CDR1 is DFQATT, CDR2 SNEGSKA (reference sequence). The CDR3 is 14 residues long. The V gene lost 0 bases and the J gene lost 0 bases, with 5 bases spanning the gap. The CDR3 sequence is CSARDRANTGELFF. CDR3 coding DNA: TGCAGTGCTAGAGATCGGGCGAACACCGGGGAGCTGTTTTTT.

This clonotype was observed at least ten times. The V call is TRBV7-9, the J call TRBJ1-1; D may be TRBD1 (5 bases). Germline V gene sequence: CDR1 SEHNR, CDR2 FQNEAQ (reference sequence). The V gene lost 8 bases and the J gene lost 1 base, with 8 bases spanning the gap. The CDR3 runs to 12 residues. In nucleotides, the CDR3 is TGTGCCAGCCTAAGGGGGAACACTGAAGCTTTCTTT. This encodes CASLRGNTEAFF. The whole variable domain, filled in from reference TRBV7-9 and TRBJ1-1, reads DTGVSQNPRHKITKRGQNVTFRCDPISEHNRLYWYRQTLGQGPEFLTYFQNEAQLEKSRLLSDRFSAERPKGSFSTLEIQRTEQGDSAMYLCASLRGNTEAFFGQGTRLTVV.

The chain employs TRBV6-1 and TRBJ1-1; 7 positions agree with TRBD1. The CDR3 length is 14 residues. V trimming: 2 bases; J trimming: 5 bases; junction bases outside the gene matches: 5. From germline, CDR1 is MNHNS and CDR2 SASEGT. CDR3 amino acids: CASSEFYRGTEAFF. CDR3 DNA: TGTGCCAGCAGTGAATTTTACAGGGGTACTGAAGCTTTCTTT.

Concerning this clonotype: The CDR3 ends on some other residue instead of the conserved phenylalanine or tryptophan, so this is likely a read error. The genes are TRBV6-8 and TRBJ2-7; no definite D call. Trimming cost V 0 bases and J 4 bases, with 7 bases left between them. CDR1 and CDR2 from the germline V gene are MNHGY and SAAAGT. The CDR3 contains 13 residues. CDR3 amino acids: CASSYSPKYEQYS. The CDR3 region has the DNA TGTGCCAGCAGTTACTCCCCCAAGTACGAGCAGTACTCC.

The chain joins TRBV6-1 to TRBJ2-1; TRBD1 agrees at 8 bases. This CDR3 is built from 17 residues. Unmatched junction bases numbered 13, after V lost 8 bases and J lost 1 base. Germline CDR1 MNHNS, CDR2 SASEGT. The CDR3 coding sequence is TGTGCCAGCGGGGACGGACAGGGCGAGGGGTCCTACAATGAGCAGTTCTTC. It specifies CASGDGQGEGSYNEQFF.

This clonotype was detected a few times. V usage is TRBV6-5 and J usage is TRBJ1-4; no clear D. The CDR3 totals 13 residues. From germline, CDR1 is MNHEY and CDR2 SVGAGI. V was clipped by 3 bases and J by 5 bases, with 7 bases between them. This CDR3 is CASSYQVNEKLFF. The CDR3 region has the DNA TGTGCCAGCAGTTATCAGGTCAATGAAAAACTGTTTTTT.

This clonotype was recorded a few times. The J gene is TRBJ1-5, the V gene TRBV4-2; a weak D match, TRBD1 (6 bases). Per germline, CDR1 LGHNA and CDR2 YNFKEQ. The CDR3 is 14 amino acids. V dropped 1 base and J dropped 6 bases, with 10 bases sitting between them. For the CDR3, the DNA is TGTGCCAGCAGCCAAGGGACAGATGGTCAGCCCCAGCATTTT. It yields the protein CASSQGTDGQPQHF.

This chain links TRBV6-1 with TRBJ2-1, with no clear D. CDR3 size: 15 residues. V was trimmed by 2 bases and J by 0 bases, leaving 8 bases between them. Germline V gives CDR1 MNHNS, CDR2 SASEGT. DNA for the CDR3: TGTGCCAGCAGTGAACAGAGCAGCTCCTACAATGAGCAGTTCTTC. It yields the protein CASSEQSSSYNEQFF.

This sequence joins TRBV7-6 and TRBJ2-6, with D perhaps matching TRBD2 (5 bases). The CDR3 contains 16 residues. CDR1 is SGHVS and CDR2 is FNYEAQ in the germline V gene. V dropped 5 bases and J dropped 2 bases, with 13 bases sitting between them. CDR3 loop: CASSGGRQPGANVLTF. The CDR3 DNA follows: TGTGCCAGCAGCGGAGGACGCCAACCTGGGGCCAACGTCCTGACTTTC.

This clonotype was found a few times. The chain uses TRBV28 and TRBJ2-3; no clear D gene. Trimming shortened V by 5 bases and J by 3 bases, and 18 bases separated the two germline ends. Germline V gene data show CDR1 as MDHEN and CDR2 as SYDVKM. The CDR3 spans 16 residues. In DNA, the CDR3 is TGTGCCAGCAGTCTCCTAACACTGTATACTACAGATACGCAGTATTTT. Translated: CASSLLTLYTTDTQYF.

The chain recombines TRBV11-2 with TRBJ1-2; unclear D gene. Per the germline V gene, CDR1 is SGHAT and CDR2 is FQNNGV. The CDR3 is made up of 12 amino acids. V lost 5 bases and J 8 bases, leaving 12 bases between the germline ends. CDR3 coding DNA: TGTGCCAGCAGCCCCTCCTCGCGGGGCTACACCTTC. It yields the protein CASSPSSRGYTF.

The chain combines TRBV29-1 with TRBJ2-2, with D possibly TRBD2 on 6 matching bases. The V end was cut by 4 bases, the J end by 7 bases, with 10 bases between. The CDR3 consists of 12 residues. Germline V gene data show CDR1 as SQVTM and CDR2 as ANQGSEA. Here the CDR3 reads CSVAGGNGELFF. The DNA of the CDR3 is TGCAGCGTTGCCGGGGGTAACGGGGAGCTGTTTTTT.

This clonotype came up a few times. The chain is built from TRBV29-1 and TRBJ1-2, with TRBD1 matching 10 bases. CDR3 length equals 12 residues. Germline CDR1 reads SQVTM; CDR2 reads ANQGSEA. J lost 8 bases, V lost 5 bases, and 5 bases had no gene match. The CDR3 is CSVPDRGQGYTF. The DNA for the CDR3 is TGCAGCGTTCCAGACAGGGGGCAAGGCTACACCTTC.

This clonotype turned up a few times. The CDR3 DNA reads TGCAGCGTTGAAGGTGAGACAGAATCCTACAATGAGCAGTTCTTC. Translating gives CSVEGETESYNEQFF. This chain links TRBV29-1 with TRBJ2-1; D is possibly TRBD1 (5 bases). V was shortened by 1 base and J by 1 base, with 11 bases between the two germline ends. The CDR3 loop spans 15 amino acids. Germline V gives CDR1 SQVTM, CDR2 ANQGSEA.

The sample holds a few counts of this clonotype. DNA for the CDR3: TGCAGCGTTGTGCCGGAAACCGGGGAGCAGTACGTC. This translates into CSVVPETGEQYV. The rearrangement links TRBV29-1 to TRBJ2-7; no firm D call. This CDR3 comprises 12 residues. Trimming left V 4 bases short and J 7 bases short, with 14 bases between. The germline V gene encodes CDR1 SQVTM and CDR2 ANQGSEA.

The chain combines TRBV7-9 with TRBJ2-6; 10 nucleotides match TRBD1. The V and J ends lost 3 bases and 0 bases, in that order; junction bases with no gene match: 8. Germline CDR1 is SEHNR and CDR2 is FQNEAQ (reference sequence). The CDR3 is 19 amino acids. CDR3 DNA sequence: TGTGCCAGCAGCTTCCCGGGACAGGGGTCGCACTCTGGGGCCAACGTCCTGACTTTC. Translation gives CASSFPGQGSHSGANVLTF.

The chain employs TRBV6-5 and TRBJ1-1, with D uncertain. Germline CDR1 is MNHEY and CDR2 is SVGAGI. The ends were cut back, 2 bases at V and 5 bases at J, with 15 bases in the middle. The CDR3 contains 15 residues. CDR3 amino acids: CASSYIWGGRTEAFF. The DNA of the CDR3 is TGTGCCAGCAGTTACATCTGGGGAGGGAGGACTGAAGCTTTCTTT.

This clonotype has more than one count but fewer than ten. The rearrangement joins TRBV6-6 to TRBJ2-7; D gene unclear. Trimming shortened V by 5 bases and J by 7 bases, and 18 bases separated the two germline ends. The V gene's germline CDR1 is MNHNY and CDR2 SVGAGI (reference sequence). The CDR3 has 14 residues. In DNA, the CDR3 is TGTGCCAGCAGTCGAGTTGGTGCTACGGAGGAGCAGTACGTC. This translates into CASSRVGATEEQYV.

This clonotype was picked up a small number of times. This chain links TRBV14 with TRBJ2-5; possible D gene TRBD1, 6 bases. The V end was cut by 6 bases, the J end by 2 bases, with 13 bases between. This CDR3 has 14 residues. From germline, CDR1 is SGHDN and CDR2 FVKESK. The CDR3 DNA sequence: TGTGCCAGCAGTCGCCGGACAGCGCAAGAGACCCAGTACTTC. It specifies CASSRRTAQETQYF.

This clonotype was seen a handful of times. This chain uses TRBV7-9 with TRBJ2-1; no firm D call. The CDR3 loop spans 13 amino acids. Between the trimmed V and J ends, which lost 0 bases and 8 bases, there was a span of 8 bases. Looked up from germline, CDR1 is SEHNR and CDR2 is FQNEAQ (reference sequence). The CDR3 protein is CASSLARLDEQFF. The CDR3 coding sequence is TGTGCCAGCAGCTTAGCGCGGCTAGATGAGCAGTTCTTC. Full variable domain (missing parts from reference TRBV7-9 and TRBJ2-1): DTGVSQNPRHKITKRGQNVTFRCDPISEHNRLYWYRQTLGQGPEFLTYFQNEAQLEKSRLLSDRFSAERPKGSFSTLEIQRTEQGDSAMYLCASSLARLDEQFFGPGTRLTVL.

In its sample, this clonotype was seen a few times. The chain carries TRBV4-1 and TRBJ1-1, with D possibly being TRBD1 (5 bases). CDR3 length: 14 amino acids. The germline V gene has CDR1 MGHRA and CDR2 YSYEKL. The V end lost 5 bases, the J end lost 5 bases, and 15 bases lay between the germline ends. CDR3 region: CASSGREGETEAFF. Here the CDR3 DNA reads TGCGCCAGCAGCGGCAGGGAAGGGGAAACTGAAGCTTTCTTT.

On this clonotype itself: Germline and junction disagree at one end, which may indicate a read error. This chain joins TRBV7-9 and TRBJ2-1; D is perhaps TRBD2 (7 bases). Germline V gene lookup returns CDR1 SEHNR and CDR2 FQNEAQ (reference sequence). This CDR3 spans 16 amino acids. The CDR3 here is CASSSRGGDLRNGQFF. The DNA for the CDR3 is TGTGCCAGCAGCTCTAGGGGGGGGGATCTACGCAATGGGCAGTTCTTC.